The entry below gives a single T cell receptor beta chain sequence along with its context. Generated by immunoSEQ multiplex PCR, the TCRdb table keeps only in-frame clones and is missing some. The sample lists roughly 170,000 clones, 90% to 95% occurring once. This sample was included in a study of control samples from healthy donors and cancer patients. The V gene lost 6 bases and the J gene lost 1 base, with 12 bases spanning the gap. CDR1 and CDR2 from the germline V gene are GTSNPN and SVGIG (reference sequence). The CDR3 has 13 amino acids. Material: blood. The V call is TRBV30, the J call TRBJ1-1, with D perhaps TRBD1 (5 bases). This sequence originates from a man younger than 35 in good health. The CDR3 nucleotides are TGTGCCTGCCGGGGGACGGAGAACACTGAAGCTTTCTTT. Translating gives CACRGTENTEAFF. The variable domain in full, with the rest retrieved from reference TRBV30 and TRBJ1-1, is SQTIHQWPATLVQPVGSPLSLECTVEGTSNPNLYWYRQAAGRGLQLLFYSVGIGQISSEVPQNLSASRPQDRQFILSSKKLLLSDSGFYLCACRGTENTEAFFGQGTRLTVV.